Only a few counts were recorded for the clone carrying this TCR beta chain. Its matching antigen is unknown. The data derive from a study of T cells after yellow fever vaccination. Overall study: SMART-Seq v4 Ultra Low Input prepared the low-cell-number fractions.

In making TCR cDNA, 5'RACE template switching added a universal primer site and UMIs to it. TCRdb ran MiXCR on the 5' RACE reads and lists one entry per CDR3 protein. This sample has nearly 350,000 distinct CDR3 sequences, with 7% to 9% found just once. Study-wide results and limits: It was a weaker secondary response, yet one that peaked faster, at day 5 versus 15. Detected again after the booster were most primary-vaccination clones, at 96% CD4 and 88% CD8.

Trimming shortened V by 3 bases and J by 16 bases, and 17 bases separated the two germline ends. Germline assignment: CDR1 SGHKS and CDR2 YYEKEE (reference sequence). This CDR3 region has 12 residues. The sequencing here drew on PBMCs, taken roughly 45 days after the first yellow fever vaccination. J is TRBJ1-5 and V is TRBV5-5; D is perhaps TRBD1 (6 bases). The source of this sequence is a man between 18 and 35 years old who received the YFV17D yellow fever vaccine. In DNA form, the CDR3 reads TGTGCCAGCAGCTGGGAAACGGGGGCGGAACATTTT. This sequence encodes CASSWETGAEHF.